A selection of T cell receptor beta chains follows, all from one sample in a study of blood T cell repertoires in COVID-19. The method was immunoSEQ multiplex PCR; TCRdb's version includes in-frame clones alone and lacks a portion of them. Among approximately 100,000 clones listed, 75% to 90% were seen once. The source material was peripheral blood. Every receptor here comes from an elderly woman with active COVID-19. CDR3s include the opening cysteine and the closing phenylalanine or tryptophan. The D gene is left open where the match is weak. Clone size, where shown, is once, few, many, or a class for clones that have expanded.

J gene	clone size	D gene	V gene	CDR3 DNA	CDR3 protein
TRBJ2-7	few	NA	TRBV15	TGTGCCACCAGCAGAGATCGGGCGGGTCCCGAGCAGTACTTC	CATSRDRAGPEQYF
TRBJ1-1	NA	TRBD1	TRBV3-1/TRBV3-2	TGTGCCAGCAGCTCACAGGGGTTTGAAGCTTTCTTT	CASSSQGFEAFF
TRBJ2-7	NA	TRBD2	TRBV6-6	TGTGCCAGCACAAGGGGAGGGCCCTACGAGCAGTACTTC	CASTRGGPYEQYF
TRBJ2-1	NA	NA	TRBV28	TGTGCCAGCAGTTCCCCACTGTCCCAACTCAACAATGAGCAGTTCTTC	CASSSPLSQLNNEQFF
TRBJ2-7	NA	TRBD2	TRBV10-1	TGCGCCAGCAGTGATTTATCAGCGGGAGGGGACGAGCAGTACTTC	CASSDLSAGGDEQYF
TRBJ2-7	NA	NA	TRBV6-5	TGTGCCAGCACTTCAGGGGGGTACGAGCAGTACTTC	CASTSGGYEQYF
TRBJ2-3	NA	TRBD1	TRBV7-9	TGTGCCAGCAGCCCACAGGGGGTAAGCACAGATACGCAGTATTTT	CASSPQGVSTDTQYF
TRBJ2-7	NA	TRBD2	TRBV4-2	TGTGCCAGCAGCCAAGAAACGGGCTCTAGCGGGAGGGAGCAGTACTTC	CASSQETGSSGREQYF
TRBJ1-2	NA	TRBD1	TRBV29-1	TGCAGCGCACTTAAGGGGGACAGCTATAACTATGGCTACACCTTC	CSALKGDSYNYGYTF
TRBJ2-1	NA	TRBD2	TRBV28	TGTGCCAGCAGGGGACTAGCGGACTACAATGAGCAGTTCTTC	CASRGLADYNEQFF
TRBJ1-3	NA	NA	TRBV7-9	TGTGCCAGCAGCTTAGAGGAGACCACCATATATTTT	CASSLEETTIYF
TRBJ2-1	NA	TRBD1	TRBV7-3	TGTGCCAGCAGCTTGAGGACAGGAAGGAACGACCTGAGCAATGAGCAGTTCTTC	CASSLRTGRNDLSNEQFF
TRBJ1-1	NA	TRBD1	TRBV7-9	TGTGCCAGCAGCTTCCCGGACAGGGTGAACACTGAAGCTTTCTTT	CASSFPDRVNTEAFF
TRBJ2-1	NA	TRBD2	TRBV7-7	TGTGCCAGCAGCTTAGTGACGGGAGGGGGGAATGAGCAGTTCTTC	CASSLVTGGGNEQFF
TRBJ2-2	NA	NA	TRBV2	TGTGCCAGCAGTGGAGGAGGGCGAGGCAGGAACACCGGGGAGCTGTTTTTT	CASSGGGRGRNTGELFF
TRBJ1-3	NA	TRBD1	TRBV29-1	TGCAGCGCCTTAGAGGGGGCTGTGGGAAACACCATATATTTT	CSALEGAVGNTIYF
TRBJ1-4	NA	NA	TRBV6-2/TRBV6-3	TGTGCCAGCAGTAGCAGGACTTCTAATGAAAAACTGTTTTTT	CASSSRTSNEKLFF
TRBJ2-7	NA	TRBD2	TRBV19	TGTGCCAGTTCGGGGGGGTTTGGTTACGAGCAGTACTTC	CASSGGFGYEQYF
TRBJ1-2	NA	NA	TRBV7-9	TGTGCCAGCAGCTCCAACTCGGGGGATCGCTACACCTTC	CASSSNSGDRYTF
TRBJ2-1	NA	NA	TRBV13	TGTGCCAGCAGCCTAGGAACAGGGCGTGCCAATGAGCAGTTCTTC	CASSLGTGRANEQFF
TRBJ2-3	NA	NA	TRBV7-6	TGTGCCAGCAGTTTGACAGAAGTAAGCACAGATACGCAGTATTTT	CASSLTEVSTDTQYF
TRBJ1-1	NA	NA	TRBV6-2/TRBV6-3	TGTGCCAGCAGTTACTCAGGGGCAAACACTGAAGCTTTCTTT	CASSYSGANTEAFF
TRBJ2-7	few	TRBD1	TRBV10-3	TGTGCCAGCCACCGGGACAGGGGCCCCTACGAGCAGTACTTC	CASHRDRGPYEQYF
TRBJ1-2	NA	NA	TRBV18	TGTGCCAGCTCACAGACAGGTGGCTATGGCTACACCTTC	CASSQTGGYGYTF
TRBJ1-2	NA	NA	TRBV28	TGTGCCAGCAGTTCAACGGCCCGGAGAGTGGATGGCTACACCTTC	CASSSTARRVDGYTF
TRBJ1-1	NA	NA	TRBV7-2	TGTGCCAGCAGCTTAGGACATTCGAACACTGAAGCTTTCTTT	CASSLGHSNTEAFF
TRBJ1-3	NA	NA	TRBV9	TGTGCCAGCAGCGTAGGGGGCTCGAACATTCGAAACACCATATATTTT	CASSVGGSNIRNTIYF
TRBJ2-4	NA	TRBD2	TRBV3-1/TRBV3-2	TGTGCCAGCAGCCGAGAAGGACTAGCGGGAGCCCGAGTCATTCAGTACTTC	CASSREGLAGARVIQYF
TRBJ2-7	once	NA	TRBV5-1	TGCGCCAGCAGCCCCGGACTTCACTCCTACGAGCAGTACTTC	CASSPGLHSYEQYF
TRBJ2-1	NA	TRBD2	TRBV6-2/TRBV6-3	TGTGCCAGCAGTTTCGTGACTAGCGAGGTCGATGAGCAGTTCTTC	CASSFVTSEVDEQFF
TRBJ2-1	NA	NA	TRBV14	TGTGCCAGCAGCCGTGCCATTTGGTTAGGGGACAATGAGCAGTTCTTC	CASSRAIWLGDNEQFF
TRBJ1-1	once	NA	TRBV6-6	TGTGCCAGCAGTTACTTCACAGGGACTGAAGCTTTCTTT	CASSYFTGTEAFF
TRBJ2-1	few	NA	TRBV5-4	TGTGCCAGCAGCTTGGCTCTGGCAGATGAGCAGTTCTTC	CASSLALADEQFF
TRBJ2-5	NA	NA	TRBV7-3	TGTGCCAGCAGCTCCGGGTCCCCCCCAGAGACCCAGTACTTC	CASSSGSPPETQYF
TRBJ1-5	few	NA	TRBV7-3	TGTGCCAGCAGCCCCCCTTACCAGGGGAGCAATCAGCCCCAGCATTTT	CASSPPYQGSNQPQHF
TRBJ2-3	NA	TRBD2	TRBV7-9	TGTGCCAGCAGTATCGGGGGGACTAGCACAGATACGCAGTATTTT	CASSIGGTSTDTQYF
TRBJ2-4	NA	NA	TRBV11-1	TGTGCCAGCAGCTTAAATAGGGAGAACATTCAGTACTTC	CASSLNRENIQYF
TRBJ2-7	NA	TRBD1	TRBV7-9	TGTGCCACCCTCCCCCGGGACAGTTCCTACGAGCAGTACTTC	CATLPRDSSYEQYF
TRBJ2-5	NA	TRBD2	TRBV27	TGTGCCAGCAGTTTAATTCTCATTCTAGCGGGACAAGAGACCCAGTACTTC	CASSLILILAGQETQYF
TRBJ2-2	NA	NA	TRBV27	TGTGCCAGCAGACCGAGTCCCGGGACCGGGGAGCTGTTTTTT	CASRPSPGTGELFF
TRBJ1-5	NA	NA	TRBV24-1	TGTGCCACCAGTGATTACGGCGGGAATCAGCCCCAGCATTTT	CATSDYGGNQPQHF
TRBJ1-5	once	NA	TRBV5-1	TGCGCCAGCAGCGAGGGGACAAATAGCAATCAGCCCCAGCATTTT	CASSEGTNSNQPQHF
TRBJ2-1	once	TRBD2	TRBV7-9	TGTGCCAGCAGCCCGGCCCATGCTAGCGGGATTTACAATGAGCAGTTCTTC	CASSPAHASGIYNEQFF
TRBJ1-5	NA	TRBD1	TRBV12-3/TRBV12-4	TGTGCCAGCAGTCAGGGGGCTGAGCAGCCCCAGCATTTT	CASSQGAEQPQHF
TRBJ2-6	NA	NA	TRBV18	TGTGCCAGCTCAAGTACAGGCGTAGCTGGGGCCAACGTCCTGACTTTC	CASSSTGVAGANVLTF
TRBJ2-5	NA	TRBD2	TRBV28	TGTGCCAGCATTAAACTCGGCGGGAGCGAGACCCAGTACTTC	CASIKLGGSETQYF
TRBJ1-5	NA	NA	TRBV6-5	TGTGCCAGCAGCAGGGGAGTCAGCAATCAGCCCCAGCATTTT	CASSRGVSNQPQHF
TRBJ2-1	NA	TRBD1	TRBV7-2	TGTGCCAGCAGACGACAGGGTGGAGGCTACAATGAGCAGTTCTTC	CASRRQGGGYNEQFF